The 20 T cell receptor beta chains below all came from one sample that was sequenced in a study of early T cells in non-severe SARS-CoV-2 infection. Each CDR3 protein gets one entry after TCRdb re-called the 5' RACE reads with MiXCR. The table records around 26,000 distinct CDR3 sequences, nearly 4.5% of them present only once. Sequenced input: whole blood. These receptors came from an adult who was a healthcare worker with PCR-confirmed SARS-CoV-2 infection or an uninfected control (not recorded which).

V gene TRBV2 combines with J gene TRBJ1-4, with TRBD1 identical over 8 bases. Germline V CDR1 and CDR2: SNHLY, FYNNEI. Trimming removed 4 bases from V and 3 bases from J; junction bases left unmatched: 4. The CDR3 covers 15 residues. The CDR3 coding sequence is TGTGCCAGCAGTGGCGACAGGGGTCCTAATGAAAAACTGTTTTTT. Translated: CASSGDRGPNEKLFF.

This clonotype was seen ten or more times. This CDR3 is CASSYPQGADNQPQHF. The CDR3 nucleotides read TGTGCCAGCAGTTACCCACAGGGGGCGGACAATCAGCCCCAGCATTTT. The chain joins TRBV6-6 to TRBJ1-5, with TRBD1 identical over 9 bases. Germline-derived CDR1 and CDR2 are MNHNY and SVGAGI (reference sequence). CDR3 size: 16 residues. V lost 2 bases, J lost 3 bases, and 5 bases stayed unmatched.

Many counts were recorded for this clonotype. V gene TRBV12-3 or TRBV12-4 combines with J gene TRBJ1-2; 8 bases map to TRBD1. The trim removed 4 bases at V and 3 bases at J, leaving 7 bases unmatched. CDR3 length: 15 residues. For the CDR3, the DNA is TGTGCCAGCAGTTACGGGACAGGTCATGACTATGGCTACACCTTC. It encodes CASSYGTGHDYGYTF.

This clonotype was seen many times. The rearrangement links TRBV7-6 to TRBJ2-7; the D call may be TRBD1 or TRBD2 (5 bases each). This CDR3 contains 15 residues. CDR1 is SGHVS and CDR2 is FNYEAQ in the germline V gene. V lost 0 bases and J 2 bases, leaving 11 bases between the germline ends. For the CDR3, the DNA is TGTGCCAGCAGCTTAGCGTTGGGGGAGACCTACGAGCAGTACTTC. This sequence encodes CASSLALGETYEQYF.

The sample holds many counts of this clonotype. J is TRBJ1-2 and V is TRBV7-9; the D gene is possibly TRBD1 (6 bases). There are 14 residues in the CDR3. Germline CDR1 is SEHNR and CDR2 is FQNEAQ (reference sequence). V lost 5 bases and J lost 6, with 16 bases in between. The CDR3 sequence is CASSPTGRGDGYTF. CDR3 coding DNA: TGTGCCAGCAGCCCAACAGGGAGAGGGGATGGCTACACCTTC. Full variable domain (remainder filled in from reference TRBV7-9 and TRBJ1-2): DTGVSQNPRHKITKRGQNVTFRCDPISEHNRLYWYRQTLGQGPEFLTYFQNEAQLEKSRLLSDRFSAERPKGSFSTLEIQRTEQGDSAMYLCASSPTGRGDGYTFGSGTRLTVV.

This clonotype was seen repeatedly, ten times or more. Here the CDR3 reads CSVDEGLAGDTQYF. Written as DNA, the CDR3 is TGCAGCGTTGATGAGGGGTTAGCGGGGGATACGCAGTATTTT. This chain links TRBV29-1 with TRBJ2-3, with 8 bases matching TRBD2. There are 14 residues in the CDR3. Germline V gene lookup returns CDR1 SQVTM and CDR2 ANQGSEA. The V segment lost 3 bases and the J segment 6 bases; nucleotides outside the gene matches: 8.

By proportion, this clonotype is large. The chain joins TRBV2 to TRBJ2-7; 10 positions agree with TRBD1. The germline V gene has CDR1 SNHLY and CDR2 FYNNEI. The CDR3 is 14 amino acids. V was pared by 6 bases and J by 7 bases, with 9 bases of the junction left unmatched. CDR3 region: CASSYGTGVREQYF. CDR3 in DNA: TGTGCCAGCAGCTACGGGACAGGGGTGAGGGAGCAGTACTTC. The full variable domain, completed using reference TRBV2 and TRBJ2-7, is EPEVTQTPSHQVTQMGQEVILRCVPISNHLYFYWYRQILGQKVEFLVSFYNNEISEKSEIFDDQFSVERPDGSNFTLKIRSTKLEDSAMYFCASSYGTGVREQYFGPGTRLTVT.

The gene calls are TRBV7-2 and TRBJ2-7; TRBD2 matches at 9 bases. The CDR3 totals 15 residues. Losses at the gene ends were 2 bases for V and 1 base for J; bases not matched to a gene: 3. Germline V gives CDR1 SGHTA, CDR2 FQGNSA. DNA of the CDR3: TGTGCCAGCAGCTTACCTAGCGGGGTATCCTACGAGCAGTACTTC. This translates into CASSLPSGVSYEQYF. Complete variable domain (other parts from reference TRBV7-2 and TRBJ2-7): GAGVSQSPSNKVTEKGKDVELRCDPISGHTALYWYRQSLGQGLEFLIYFQGNSAPDKSGLPSDRFSAERTGGSVSTLTIQRTQQEDSAVYLCASSLPSGVSYEQYFGPGTRLTVT.

There are many counts of this clonotype. This chain connects TRBV2 to TRBJ2-4; D unresolved. CDR1 is SNHLY, CDR2 FYNNEI, per germline. V lost 2 bases, J lost 0 bases, and 11 bases lay in between. This CDR3 has 16 residues. CDR3 loop: CASSEFVSKAKNIQYF. The CDR3 DNA is TGTGCCAGCAGTGAATTTGTCAGCAAAGCCAAAAACATTCAGTACTTC.

This clonotype was counted at least ten times. This chain joins TRBV20-1 and TRBJ2-6, with D unclear. CDR3 length: 12 amino acids. Germline V gene lookup returns CDR1 DFQATT and CDR2 SNEGSKA (reference sequence). V lost 1 base and J 3 bases, leaving 1 base between the germline ends. CDR3 nucleotide sequence: TGCAGTGCTAGAGGTGGGGCCAACGTCCTGACTTTC. This gives the protein CSARGGANVLTF.

The rearrangement links TRBV6-2 or TRBV6-3 to TRBJ2-5; TRBD2 agrees at 7 bases. V shed 2 bases and J 2 bases; nucleotides not matched to a gene: 5. CDR3 length: 15 amino acids. CDR1 is MNHEY, CDR2 SVGEGT, per germline. CDR3 sequence reads: CASSYIGLEQETQYF. The CDR3 region has the DNA TGTGCCAGCAGTTACATAGGACTAGAGCAAGAGACCCAGTACTTC.

This clonotype was observed a handful of times. This chain connects TRBV10-2 to TRBJ2-2; D uncertain. Germline V lookup: CDR1 WSHSY, CDR2 SAAADI. CDR3 length: 15 residues. The V end lost 6 bases, the J end lost 4 bases, and 15 bases lay between the germline ends. The DNA of the CDR3 is TGCGCCAGCAGAGGTGCGGCAACCTCCACCGGGGAGCTGTTTTTT. Protein sequence: CASRGAATSTGELFF.

This clonotype is labeled medium-sized (0.01 to 0.1%). The chain links TRBV30 to TRBJ2-5; D remains ambiguous. The germline V and J ends were trimmed by 1 base and 2 bases, with 2 bases remaining between them. Germline V gives CDR1 GTSNPN, CDR2 SVGIG (reference sequence). This CDR3 is built from 11 residues. CDR3 region: CAWSAQETQYF. The CDR3 DNA reads TGTGCCTGGAGTGCGCAAGAGACCCAGTACTTC.

The chain is built from TRBV7-2 and TRBJ2-1, with TRBD1 as a possible D gene (6 bases). Looked up from germline, CDR1 is SGHTA and CDR2 is FQGNSA. CDR3 length: 13 amino acids. V was shortened by 0 bases and J by 13 bases, with 13 bases between the two germline ends. The CDR3 DNA reads as TGTGCCAGCAGCTTAGCAGACAGGACCGACCAGTTCTTC. Translation gives CASSLADRTDQFF.

This clonotype was picked up many times. V usage is TRBV20-1 and J usage is TRBJ1-2; 7 bases agree with TRBD1. Germline CDR1 is DFQATT and CDR2 is SNEGSKA (reference sequence). This CDR3 spans 14 amino acids. V trimming: 3 bases; J trimming: 4 bases; junction bases outside the gene matches: 8. CDR3 amino acids: CSASRQGGIYGYTF. The CDR3 DNA is TGCAGTGCTAGCCGACAGGGTGGCATCTATGGCTACACCTTC.

This clonotype showed up many times. This chain connects TRBV7-9 to TRBJ2-4, with 7 bases that match TRBD1. Germline CDR1 reads SEHNR; CDR2 reads FQNEAQ (reference sequence). The V gene end was trimmed by 5 bases and the J gene end by 6 bases; junction bases not matched to a gene: 7. The CDR3 sequence is 14 residues long. This chain's CDR3 is CASSLQTGINIQYF. The CDR3 DNA sequence: TGTGCCAGCAGCCTACAGACAGGGATAAACATTCAGTACTTC.

This clonotype has at least ten counts. The rearrangement joins TRBV27 to TRBJ1-5; the D is unclear. CDR1 and CDR2 (germline): MNHEY, SMNVEV (reference sequence). The CDR3 runs 13 residues. Trimming removed 6 bases at V and 4 bases at J, with 10 bases between. CDR3 protein: CASSMTENQPQHF. DNA for the CDR3: TGTGCCAGCAGCATGACGGAGAATCAGCCCCAGCATTTT.

The rearrangement uses TRBV5-1 and TRBJ1-6; tentative D call: TRBD1 (6 bases). CDR1 is SGHRS and CDR2 is YFSETQ in the germline V gene. This CDR3 has 15 amino acids. V lost 4 bases and J lost 7, with 15 bases in between. The CDR3 sequence is CASSPGTNGNSPLHF. The CDR3 nucleotides are TGCGCCAGCAGCCCAGGGACAAACGGGAATTCACCCCTCCACTTT.

Ten or more counts support this clonotype. The chain is built from TRBV4-3 and TRBJ2-3; D is perhaps TRBD2 (6 bases). Deletions cut 4 bases from V and 2 bases from J, with 13 bases between. Per germline, CDR1 LGHNA and CDR2 YSLEER. CDR3 length: 15 amino acids. The CDR3 sequence is CASSPGDRDTDTQYF. DNA for the CDR3: TGCGCCAGCAGCCCGGGGGACCGGGACACAGATACGCAGTATTTT.

This clonotype showed up many times. The DNA for the CDR3 is TGTGCCAGCAGCCCCCAAGTCGGGTTCTACGAGCAGTACTTC. Translated, it gives CASSPQVGFYEQYF. This chain connects TRBV9 to TRBJ2-7; no firm D call. The germline V gene has CDR1 SGDLS and CDR2 YYNGEE. Deletions cut 4 bases from V and 3 bases from J, with 14 bases between. The CDR3 covers 14 residues.